One sample yielded the 2 T cell receptor beta chains listed below, sequenced in a study of blood T cell repertoires in COVID-19. The protocol was immunoSEQ multiplex PCR, while the TCRdb copy is restricted to in-frame clones and leaves out a portion. The sample comprises roughly 81,000 clones, roughly 78% of which are singletons, and 10% rests with the top ten. The sample taken for sequencing was peripheral blood. These receptors were taken from a man between 60 and 75 years old with acute or convalescent COVID-19.

V and J are TRBV10-1 and TRBJ2-5; possible D gene TRBD2, 7 bases. CDR3 length: 15 amino acids. Germline assignment: CDR1 WNHNN and CDR2 SYGVQD (reference sequence). Trimming took off 3 bases at V and 5 bases at J, with 16 bases between the two ends. CDR3: CASSDGGLNGETQYF. CDR3 DNA: TGCGCCAGCAGTGACGGGGGGCTGAACGGGGAGACCCAGTACTTC.

The rearrangement joins TRBV2 to TRBJ2-1; 7 bases line up with TRBD2. V lost 6 bases and J lost 5; bases outside the gene matches: 7. Germline-derived CDR1 and CDR2 are SNHLY and FYNNEI. The CDR3 runs 14 residues. The CDR3 region is CASSRDGGNNEQFF. The CDR3 nucleotides are TGTGCCAGCAGCCGGGACGGGGGGAACAATGAGCAGTTCTTC.